This TCR beta chain was captured in a study of STAT5B mutations in CD4+ large granular lymphocyte leukemia. Produced via immunoSEQ multiplex PCR; TCRdb's table is partial and in-frame only. The sample consists of 20,000 to 25,000 clones, around 72% of them appearing once. In regard to this clone: Its antigen is unknown.

Study outcomes and limitations: Over 20% of private leukemic clonotypes occurred rarely in other patients' non-leukemic repertoires.

This CDR3 is 13 amino acids long. Germline CDR1 and CDR2: SGHNT and YYREEE (reference sequence). V was trimmed by 1 base and J by 13 bases, leaving 17 bases between them. The chain employs TRBV5-4 and TRBJ1-2; the D gene is possibly TRBD1 (5 bases). The sequenced material came from CD4+ T cells from blood buffy coats. This sequence was found in a human donor in good health. Here the CDR3 reads CASSLYAAGGATF. CDR3 DNA: TGTGCCAGCAGCTTGTACGCGGCTGGGGGAGCCACCTTC.